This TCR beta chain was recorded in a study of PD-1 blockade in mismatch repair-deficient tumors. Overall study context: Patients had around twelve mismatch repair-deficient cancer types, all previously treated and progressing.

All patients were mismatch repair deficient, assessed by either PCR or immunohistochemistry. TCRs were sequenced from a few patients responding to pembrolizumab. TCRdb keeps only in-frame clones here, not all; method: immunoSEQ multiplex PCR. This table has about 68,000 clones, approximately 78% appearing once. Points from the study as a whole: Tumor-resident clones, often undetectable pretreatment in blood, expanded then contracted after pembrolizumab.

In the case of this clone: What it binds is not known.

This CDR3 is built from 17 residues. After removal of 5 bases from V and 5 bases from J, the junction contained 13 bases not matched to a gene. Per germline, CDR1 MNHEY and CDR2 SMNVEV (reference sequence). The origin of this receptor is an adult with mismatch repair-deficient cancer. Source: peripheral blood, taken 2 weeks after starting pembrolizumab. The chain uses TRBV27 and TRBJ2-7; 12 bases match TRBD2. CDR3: CASSPATSGSVLNEQYF. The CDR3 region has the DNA TGTGCCAGCAGTCCCGCGACTAGCGGGAGTGTCCTGAACGAGCAGTACTTC.